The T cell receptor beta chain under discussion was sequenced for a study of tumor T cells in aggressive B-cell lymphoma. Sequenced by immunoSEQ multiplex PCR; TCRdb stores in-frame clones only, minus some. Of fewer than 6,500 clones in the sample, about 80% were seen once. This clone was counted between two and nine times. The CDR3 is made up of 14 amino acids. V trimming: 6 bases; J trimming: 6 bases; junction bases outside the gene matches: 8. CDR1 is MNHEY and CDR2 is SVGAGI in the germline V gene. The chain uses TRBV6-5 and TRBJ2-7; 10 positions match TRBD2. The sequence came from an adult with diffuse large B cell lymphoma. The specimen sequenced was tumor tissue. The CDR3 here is CASSAGTSALEQYF. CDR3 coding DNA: TGTGCCAGCAGCGCCGGGACTAGCGCGCTCGAGCAGTACTTC.